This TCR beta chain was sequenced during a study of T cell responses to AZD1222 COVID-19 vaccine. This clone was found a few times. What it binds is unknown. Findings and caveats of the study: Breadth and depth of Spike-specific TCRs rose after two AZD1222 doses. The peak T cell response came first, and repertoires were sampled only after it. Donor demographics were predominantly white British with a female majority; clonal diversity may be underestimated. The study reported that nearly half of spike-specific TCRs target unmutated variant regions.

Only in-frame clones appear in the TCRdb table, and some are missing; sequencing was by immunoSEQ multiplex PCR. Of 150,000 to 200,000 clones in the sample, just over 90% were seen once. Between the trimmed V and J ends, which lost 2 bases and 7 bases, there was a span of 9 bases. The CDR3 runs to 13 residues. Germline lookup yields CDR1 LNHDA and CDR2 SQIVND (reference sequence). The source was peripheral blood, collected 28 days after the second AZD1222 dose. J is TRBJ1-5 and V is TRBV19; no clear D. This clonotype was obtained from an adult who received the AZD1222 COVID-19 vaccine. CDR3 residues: CASSIQLGQPQHF. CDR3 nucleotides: TGTGCCAGTAGTATACAGTTGGGGCAGCCCCAGCATTTT.